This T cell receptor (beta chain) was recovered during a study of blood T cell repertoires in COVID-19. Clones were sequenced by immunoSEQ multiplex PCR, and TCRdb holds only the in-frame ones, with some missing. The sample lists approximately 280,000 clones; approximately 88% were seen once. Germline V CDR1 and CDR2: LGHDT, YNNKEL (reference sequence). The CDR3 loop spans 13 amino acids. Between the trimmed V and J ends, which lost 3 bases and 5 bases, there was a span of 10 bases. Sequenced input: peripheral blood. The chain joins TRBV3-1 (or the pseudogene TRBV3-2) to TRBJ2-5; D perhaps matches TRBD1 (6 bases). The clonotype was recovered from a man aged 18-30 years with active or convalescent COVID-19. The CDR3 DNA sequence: TGTGCCAGCAGCCAGTACAGGGCTGAGACCCAGTACTTC. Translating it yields CASSQYRAETQYF.